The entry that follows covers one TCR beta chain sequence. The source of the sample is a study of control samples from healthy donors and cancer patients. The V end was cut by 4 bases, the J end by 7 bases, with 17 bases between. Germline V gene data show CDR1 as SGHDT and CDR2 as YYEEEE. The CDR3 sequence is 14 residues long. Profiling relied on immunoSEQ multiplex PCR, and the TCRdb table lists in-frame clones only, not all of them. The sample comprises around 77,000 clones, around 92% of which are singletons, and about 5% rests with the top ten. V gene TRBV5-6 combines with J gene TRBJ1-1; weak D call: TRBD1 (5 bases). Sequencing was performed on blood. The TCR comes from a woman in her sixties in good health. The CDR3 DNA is TGTGCCAGCAGCCAGAGCGGGGGTCTAGGTGAAGCTTTCTTT. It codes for CASSQSGGLGEAFF.